Sequencing of this T cell receptor beta chain was carried out in a study of blood T cell repertoires in COVID-19. Background on the study: T cells, B-cell-depleted T cells, or PBMCs provided the cDNA or gDNA that served as material.

Clones were read by immunoSEQ multiplex PCR, and TCRdb kept only the in-frame ones, dropping some. The data hold a few hundred thousand clones, with about 88% observed a single time. The length of the CDR3 is 17 residues. The TCR originated in a woman in her 30s who had recovered from COVID-19. Sequencing was carried out using PBMCs or T cells enriched from blood (not recorded which). This chain connects TRBV21-1 to TRBJ2-3; TRBD2, the D gene given by the table, was not confirmed from the DNA. TRBV21-1 is deemed a pseudogene. CDR3 bases: TGTGCCAGCAGCAAAGAGCAGCGGGGGGTCTTGGGAGATACGCAGTATTTT. Protein: CASSKEQRGVLGDTQYF.